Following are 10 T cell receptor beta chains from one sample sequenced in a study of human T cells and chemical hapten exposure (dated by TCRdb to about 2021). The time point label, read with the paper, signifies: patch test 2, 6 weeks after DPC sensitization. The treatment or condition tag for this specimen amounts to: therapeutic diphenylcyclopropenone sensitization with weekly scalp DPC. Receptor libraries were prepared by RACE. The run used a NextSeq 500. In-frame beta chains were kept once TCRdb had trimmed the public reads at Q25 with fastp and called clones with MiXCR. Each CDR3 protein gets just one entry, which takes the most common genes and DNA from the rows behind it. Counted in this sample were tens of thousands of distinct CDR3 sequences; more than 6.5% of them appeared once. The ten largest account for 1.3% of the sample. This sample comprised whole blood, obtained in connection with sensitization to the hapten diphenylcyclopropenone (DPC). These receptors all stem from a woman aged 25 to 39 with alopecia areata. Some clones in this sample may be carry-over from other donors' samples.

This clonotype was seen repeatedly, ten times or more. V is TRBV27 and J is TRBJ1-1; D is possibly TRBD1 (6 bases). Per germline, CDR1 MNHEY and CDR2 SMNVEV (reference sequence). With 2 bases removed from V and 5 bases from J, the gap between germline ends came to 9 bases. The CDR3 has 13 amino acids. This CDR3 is CASSLGTTTEAFF. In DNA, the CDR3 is TGTGCCAGCAGTTTAGGGACAACAACTGAAGCTTTCTTT.

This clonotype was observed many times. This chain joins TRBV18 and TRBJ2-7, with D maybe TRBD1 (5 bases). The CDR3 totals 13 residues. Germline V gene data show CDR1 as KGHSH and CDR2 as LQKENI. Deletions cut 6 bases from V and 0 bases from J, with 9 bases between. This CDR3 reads CASSPGHSYEQYF. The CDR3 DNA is TGTGCCAGCTCGCCAGGACACTCCTACGAGCAGTACTTC.

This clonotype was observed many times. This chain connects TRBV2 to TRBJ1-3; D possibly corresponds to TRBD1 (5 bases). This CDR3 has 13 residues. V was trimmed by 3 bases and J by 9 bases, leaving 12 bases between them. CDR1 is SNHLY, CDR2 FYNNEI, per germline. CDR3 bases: TGTGCCAGCAGTGATCGTCACGGGGGCACCATATATTTT. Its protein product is CASSDRHGGTIYF.

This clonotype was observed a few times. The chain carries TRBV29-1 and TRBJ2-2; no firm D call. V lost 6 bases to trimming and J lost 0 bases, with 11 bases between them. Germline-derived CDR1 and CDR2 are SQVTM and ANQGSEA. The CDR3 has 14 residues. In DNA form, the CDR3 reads TGCAGCGTAATACATGACGCGAACACCGGGGAGCTGTTTTTT. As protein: CSVIHDANTGELFF.

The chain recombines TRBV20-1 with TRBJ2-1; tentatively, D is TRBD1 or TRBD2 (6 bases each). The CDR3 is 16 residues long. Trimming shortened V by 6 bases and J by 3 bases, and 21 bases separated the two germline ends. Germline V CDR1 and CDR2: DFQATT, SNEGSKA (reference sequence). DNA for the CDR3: TGCAGTGCAGTCCCACCTGCGGGACACTTCTACAATGAGCAGTTCTTC. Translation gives CSAVPPAGHFYNEQFF.

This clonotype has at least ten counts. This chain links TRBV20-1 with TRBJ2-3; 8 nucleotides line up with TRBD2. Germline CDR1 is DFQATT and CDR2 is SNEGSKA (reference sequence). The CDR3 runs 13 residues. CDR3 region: CRPSGSLTDTQYF. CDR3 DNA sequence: TGCCGCCCCAGCGGGAGTCTGACAGATACGCAGTATTTT.

The CDR3 sequence is CASGLGQAGEKLFF. CDR3 in DNA: TGTGCTAGTGGTTTGGGGCAGGCGGGTGAAAAACTGTTTTTT. The chain employs TRBV12-5 and TRBJ1-4, with D unresolved. The germline gives CDR1 LGHNT, CDR2 FRNRAP. The CDR3 totals 14 residues. V lost 1 base to trimming and J lost 7 bases, with 10 bases between them.

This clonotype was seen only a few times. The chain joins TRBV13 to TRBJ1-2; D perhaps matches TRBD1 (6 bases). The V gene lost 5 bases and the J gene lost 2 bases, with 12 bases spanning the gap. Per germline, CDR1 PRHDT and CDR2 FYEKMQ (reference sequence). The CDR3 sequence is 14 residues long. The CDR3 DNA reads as TGTGCCAGCAGCCTCCCGACAGGAAACTATGGCTACACCTTC. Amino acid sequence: CASSLPTGNYGYTF.

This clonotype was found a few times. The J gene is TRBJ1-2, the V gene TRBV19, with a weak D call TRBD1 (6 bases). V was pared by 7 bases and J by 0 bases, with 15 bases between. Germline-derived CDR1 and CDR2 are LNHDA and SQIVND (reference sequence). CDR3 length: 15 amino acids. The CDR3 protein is CASTPRQDTNYGYTF. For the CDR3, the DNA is TGTGCCAGTACACCAAGACAGGATACTAACTATGGCTACACCTTC.

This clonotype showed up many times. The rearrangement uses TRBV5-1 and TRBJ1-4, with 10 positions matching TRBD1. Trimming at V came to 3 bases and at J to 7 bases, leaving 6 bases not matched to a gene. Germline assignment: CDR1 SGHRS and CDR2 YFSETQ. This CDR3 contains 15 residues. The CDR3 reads CASSSKTGGFEKLFF. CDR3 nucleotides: TGCGCCAGCAGCTCTAAGACAGGGGGCTTTGAAAAACTGTTTTTT. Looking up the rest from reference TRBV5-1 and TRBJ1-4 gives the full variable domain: KAGVTQTPRYLIKTRGQQVTLSCSPISGHRSVSWYQQTPGQGLQFLFEYFSETQRNKGNFPGRFSGRQFSNSRSEMNVSTLELGDSALYLCASSSKTGGFEKLFFGSGTQLSVL.